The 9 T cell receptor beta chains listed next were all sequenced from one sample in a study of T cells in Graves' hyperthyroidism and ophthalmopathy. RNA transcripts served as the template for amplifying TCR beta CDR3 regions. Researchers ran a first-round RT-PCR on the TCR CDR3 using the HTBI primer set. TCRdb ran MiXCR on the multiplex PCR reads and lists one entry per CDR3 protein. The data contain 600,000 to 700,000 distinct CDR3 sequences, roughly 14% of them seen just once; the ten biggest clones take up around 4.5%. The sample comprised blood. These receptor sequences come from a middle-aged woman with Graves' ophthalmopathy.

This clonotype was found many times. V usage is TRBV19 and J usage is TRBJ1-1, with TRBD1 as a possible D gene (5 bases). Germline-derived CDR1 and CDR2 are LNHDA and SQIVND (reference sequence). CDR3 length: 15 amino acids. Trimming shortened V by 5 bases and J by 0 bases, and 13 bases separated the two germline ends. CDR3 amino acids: CASSVTGYMNTEAFF. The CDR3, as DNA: TGTGCCAGTAGTGTTACAGGTTACATGAACACTGAAGCTTTCTTT.

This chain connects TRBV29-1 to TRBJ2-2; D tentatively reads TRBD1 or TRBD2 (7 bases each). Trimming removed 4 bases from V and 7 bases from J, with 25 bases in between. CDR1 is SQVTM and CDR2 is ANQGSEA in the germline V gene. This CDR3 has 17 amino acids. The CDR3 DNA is TGCAGCGTTGTAGGGGGCCTAGCGGCCCCACGGGGCGGGGAGCTGTTTTTT. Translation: CSVVGGLAAPRGGELFF.

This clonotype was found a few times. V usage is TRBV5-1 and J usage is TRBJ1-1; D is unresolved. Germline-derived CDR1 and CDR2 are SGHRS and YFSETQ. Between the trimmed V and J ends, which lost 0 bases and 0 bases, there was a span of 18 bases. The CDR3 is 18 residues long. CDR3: CASSLEAGMLIMNTEAFF. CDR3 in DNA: TGCGCCAGCAGCTTGGAGGCAGGTATGTTAATAATGAACACTGAAGCTTTCTTT.

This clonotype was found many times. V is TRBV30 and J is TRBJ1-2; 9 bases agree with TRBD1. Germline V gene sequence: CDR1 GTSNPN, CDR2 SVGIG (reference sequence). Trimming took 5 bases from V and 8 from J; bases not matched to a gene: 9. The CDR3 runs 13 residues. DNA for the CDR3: TGTGCCTGGGCTTGGACAGGGGTGAACGGCTACACCTTC. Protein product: CAWAWTGVNGYTF.

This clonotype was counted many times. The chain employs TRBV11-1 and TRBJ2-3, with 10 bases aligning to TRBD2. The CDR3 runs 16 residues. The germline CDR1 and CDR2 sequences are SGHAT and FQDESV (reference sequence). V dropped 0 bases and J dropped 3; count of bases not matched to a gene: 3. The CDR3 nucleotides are TGTGCCAGCAGCTTAGCTCCTAGCGGGAGAACAGATACGCAGTATTTT. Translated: CASSLAPSGRTDTQYF.

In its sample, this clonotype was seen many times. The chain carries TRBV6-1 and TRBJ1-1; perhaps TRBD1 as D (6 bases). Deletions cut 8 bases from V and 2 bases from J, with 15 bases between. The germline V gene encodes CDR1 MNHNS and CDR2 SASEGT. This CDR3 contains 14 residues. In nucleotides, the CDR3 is TGTGCCAGCGCAGGAATAGGGGGAAACACTGAAGCTTTCTTT. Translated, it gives CASAGIGGNTEAFF.

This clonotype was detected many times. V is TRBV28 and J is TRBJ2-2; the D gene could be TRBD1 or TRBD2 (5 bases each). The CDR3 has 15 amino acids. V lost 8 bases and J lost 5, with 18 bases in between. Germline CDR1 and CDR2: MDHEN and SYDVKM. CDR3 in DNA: TGTGCCAGCTTTGGGACGGAGAAAGGTACCGGGGAGCTGTTTTTT. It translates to CASFGTEKGTGELFF.

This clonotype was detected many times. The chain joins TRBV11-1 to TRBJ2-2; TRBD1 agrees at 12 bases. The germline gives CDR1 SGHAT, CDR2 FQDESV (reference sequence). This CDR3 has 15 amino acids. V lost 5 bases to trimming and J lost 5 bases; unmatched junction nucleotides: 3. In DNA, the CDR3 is TGTGCCAGCAGCCGGGGACAGGGGGCGACCGGGGAGCTGTTTTTT. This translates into CASSRGQGATGELFF.

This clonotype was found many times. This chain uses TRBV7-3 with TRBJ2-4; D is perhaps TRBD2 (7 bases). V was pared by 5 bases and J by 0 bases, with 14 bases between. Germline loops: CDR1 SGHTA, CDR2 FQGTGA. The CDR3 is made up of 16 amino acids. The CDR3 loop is CASSLRGAIAKNIQYF. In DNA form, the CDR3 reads TGTGCCAGCAGCCTACGGGGGGCCATAGCCAAAAACATTCAGTACTTC. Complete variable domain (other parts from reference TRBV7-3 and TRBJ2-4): GAGVSQTPSNKVTEKGKYVELRCDPISGHTALYWYRQSLGQGPEFLIYFQGTGAADDSGLPNDRFFAVRPEGSVSTLKIQRTERGDSAVYLCASSLRGAIAKNIQYFGAGTRLSVL.